These 7 T cell receptor beta chains share one sample of origin, sequenced in a study of metastatic and nonmetastatic thyroid tumors. No treatment had been given to any patient before thyroid surgery. TCRdb re-analyzed the PCR reads through MiXCR. The table has under 95,000 clones, 8% to 9.5% seen once. The sequenced sample consisted of blood. These receptors came from a female donor with papillary thyroid cancer or a benign thyroid nodule (not recorded which). Some clones in this sample may be carry-over from other donors' samples.

This clone was detected ten times or more. The rearrangement links TRBV6-2 or TRBV6-3 to TRBJ2-5; 9 bases fit TRBD2. J was trimmed by 5 bases and V by 2 bases; bases with no gene match: 3. The CDR3 is 14 residues long. Per germline, CDR1 MNHEY and CDR2 SVGEGT. This CDR3 reads CASSYGGGAETQYF. CDR3 DNA: TGTGCCAGCAGTTACGGCGGGGGGGCCGAGACCCAGTACTTC.

This clone was observed many times. V is TRBV3-1 and J is TRBJ1-2; tentative D call: TRBD1 (5 bases). Trimming took off 2 bases at V and 8 bases at J, with 9 bases between the two ends. This CDR3 has 12 residues. CDR1 is LGHDT, CDR2 YNNKEL, per germline (reference sequence). The CDR3 region is CASSQSRDGYTF. The CDR3 region has the DNA TGTGCCAGCAGCCAATCCAGGGACGGCTACACCTTC.

In its sample, this clone was seen many times. The J gene is TRBJ2-3, the V gene TRBV12-3 or TRBV12-4; D might be TRBD1 (5 bases). The V and J ends lost 7 bases and 2 bases respectively, with 16 bases between them. This CDR3 region has 15 residues. CDR3 in amino acids: CASIPTGHPTDTQYF. The CDR3 region has the DNA TGTGCCAGCATTCCAACAGGCCACCCCACAGATACGCAGTATTTT.

This clone was observed at least ten times. The chain carries TRBV12-3 or TRBV12-4 and TRBJ1-3; unclear D gene. V lost 6 bases and J 4 bases, leaving 16 bases between the germline ends. This CDR3 is 15 amino acids long. The CDR3 here is CASSPPRMSGNTIYF. CDR3 nucleotides: TGTGCCAGCAGCCCACCGAGGATGTCGGGAAACACCATATATTTT.

The chain links TRBV7-6 to TRBJ2-5; D may be TRBD1 (6 bases). The CDR3 covers 15 residues. V lost 4 bases to trimming and J lost 5 bases, with 17 bases between them. Germline assignment: CDR1 SGHVS and CDR2 FNYEAQ. The CDR3 here is CASSSRDTAPETQYF. The DNA of the CDR3 is TGTGCCAGCAGCTCCCGGGACACAGCGCCGGAGACCCAGTACTTC.

Many counts were recorded for this clone. J is TRBJ2-3 and V is TRBV5-5; TRBD1 aligns across 8 bases. The CDR3 sequence is 14 residues long. J was trimmed by 4 bases and V by 4 bases; bases with no gene match: 5. Germline values: CDR1 SGHKS, CDR2 YYEKEE (reference sequence). CDR3: CASSPWTGPDTQYF. The CDR3 DNA reads TGTGCCAGCAGCCCATGGACAGGGCCAGATACGCAGTATTTT.

This clone was observed at least ten times. The V and J genes are TRBV5-8 and TRBJ1-1; tentative D call: TRBD1 (5 bases). The CDR3 runs 15 residues. The germline V and J ends were trimmed by 2 bases and 4 bases, with 15 bases remaining between them. Germline V lookup: CDR1 SGHTS, CDR2 YDEGEE. The CDR3 DNA reads TGTGCCAGCAGCTTAAAGGGGTGGTACGGCACTGAAGCTTTCTTT. Protein sequence: CASSLKGWYGTEAFF.